A selection of T cell receptor beta chains follows, all from one sample in a study of T cell changes during pregnancy in multiple sclerosis. Only in-frame clones appear in the TCRdb table, and some are missing; sequencing was by immunoSEQ multiplex PCR. The sample lists roughly 64,000 clones, almost 97% occurring once. Sequencing was performed on CD8+ T cells from peripheral blood mononuclear cells, taken after pregnancy. The source of these receptors is a female donor with multiple sclerosis, enrolled in a pregnancy study. CDR3s leave out the opening cysteine and the closing phenylalanine or tryptophan. The size field is filled for only some rows; it gives once, few, many or a size class.

J gene | clone size | V gene | CDR3 length | CDR3 protein
TRBJ2-7 | NA | TRBV7-9 | 12 | ASSARTSPYEQY
TRBJ2-1 | NA | TRBV19 | 13 | ASKLAGRGFHEQF
TRBJ2-2 | NA | TRBV6-5 | 11 | ASSAVNTGELF
TRBJ2-3 | NA | TRBV27 | 13 | ASSPRLTSTDTQY
TRBJ2-3 | NA | TRBV20-1 | 9 | SANGQGTQY
TRBJ2-3 | NA | TRBV5-1 | 13 | ASSLGGGYTDTQY
TRBJ2-7 | NA | TRBV2 | 14 | ASSEILGDWPYEQY
TRBJ2-3 | once | TRBV27 | 11 | ASARGVADTQY
TRBJ2-1 | NA | TRBV13 | 14 | ASSLSLGGSYNEQF
TRBJ2-7 | NA | TRBV4-2 | 13 | ASSQEAGEVYEQY
TRBJ2-7 | NA | TRBV27 | 11 | ASSYSGRDEQY
TRBJ2-1 | NA | TRBV4-3 | 13 | ASSQDSSQGEEQF
TRBJ1-3 | NA | TRBV7-8 | 13 | ASSQDYDSGNTIY
TRBJ2-1 | NA | TRBV28 | 15 | ASSSSPRQGVDNEQF
TRBJ1-5 | NA | TRBV7-2 | 13 | ASSLGWWGDQPQH
TRBJ2-2 | NA | TRBV7-6 | 12 | ASSLLAGTGELF
TRBJ2-1 | NA | TRBV5-5 | 12 | ASSSRAGHNEQF
TRBJ2-7 | NA | TRBV9 | 11 | ASSARTGNEQY
TRBJ2-5 | NA | TRBV19 | 15 | ATKPRLAGAYQETQY
TRBJ1-5 | NA | TRBV28 | 12 | ASSNLGVNQPQH
TRBJ1-1 | NA | TRBV6-5 | 11 | ASSYTTDTEAF
TRBJ1-2 | NA | TRBV5-5 | 12 | ASSLVDSNYGYT
TRBJ2-7 | NA | TRBV29-1 | 12 | SVEGMGGRGEQY
TRBJ2-7 | NA | TRBV7-9 | 15 | ASSLGFGGKSSYEQY
TRBJ2-2 | NA | TRBV2 | 13 | ASTGLAGLNGELF
TRBJ2-7 | NA | TRBV2 | 11 | ASTPQGAGEQY
TRBJ2-5 | NA | TRBV28 | 9 | ASSLGGTQY
TRBJ1-2 | NA | TRBV21-1 | 13 | ASSKGERGASGYT
TRBJ2-1 | NA | TRBV7-2 | 13 | ASSSTGAIYNEQF
TRBJ2-3 | NA | TRBV5-1 | 14 | ASSFPASGRRDTQY
TRBJ2-7 | NA | TRBV27 | 10 | ASSMGESEQY
TRBJ2-3 | NA | TRBV13 | 13 | ASFLGLAGRDTQY
TRBJ2-3 | NA | TRBV28 | 16 | ASSSGTSGRPGTDTQY
TRBJ2-1 | NA | TRBV4-2 | 14 | ASSQERAGGRYEQF
TRBJ1-4 | NA | TRBV15 | 13 | ATSRDRGRSEKLF
TRBJ2-1 | NA | TRBV27 | 13 | ASSLRQASYNEQF
TRBJ1-2 | NA | TRBV7-9 | 17 | ASSLAGDRQRGTNYGYT
TRBJ2-2 | NA | TRBV28 | 11 | ASSPGWTGELF
TRBJ2-4 | NA | TRBV7-9 | 14 | ASSSGRGLAKNIQY
TRBJ2-1 | NA | TRBV7-8 | 11 | ASSSLAGGEQF
TRBJ2-3 | NA | TRBV9 | 11 | ASSEGLTDTQY
TRBJ1-4 | once | TRBV4-3 | 15 | ASSQDIGTATNEKLF
TRBJ1-1 | NA | TRBV14 | 10 | ASSQALSPTF
TRBJ2-5 | NA | TRBV2 | 16 | ASSEAEGGRETQETQY
TRBJ2-1 | once | TRBV29-1 | 14 | SVEEGAGDSYNEQF
TRBJ1-5 | NA | TRBV9 | 13 | ASSVGGGDNQPQH
TRBJ2-4 | NA | TRBV6-1 | 13 | ASSLGLAGANIQY
TRBJ1-5 | NA | TRBV2 | 14 | ASRQGRVYSNQPQH
TRBJ2-3 | NA | TRBV10-3 | 14 | AISESRGRGGDTQY
TRBJ2-1 | NA | TRBV19 | 11 | ASTTGGINEQF
TRBJ2-1 | NA | TRBV9 | 14 | ASSPKAGAYYNEQF
TRBJ2-3 | NA | TRBV7-2 | 14 | ASSLRSGRAPDTQY
TRBJ2-7 | once | TRBV29-1 | 11 | SVGQGIGYEQY
TRBJ2-7 | NA | TRBV30 | 12 | AWSPTGYPYEQY
TRBJ2-7 | NA | TRBV5-1 | 11 | ASRLEVHYEQY
TRBJ1-4 | NA | TRBV28 | 17 | ASSTPGTVGFEYDEKLF
TRBJ1-5 | NA | TRBV6-5 | 12 | ASSKQGLSQPQH
TRBJ2-2 | NA | TRBV10-3 | 12 | AIKLDFNTGELF
TRBJ1-6 | NA | TRBV7-9 | 13 | ASSLGPRFYSPLH